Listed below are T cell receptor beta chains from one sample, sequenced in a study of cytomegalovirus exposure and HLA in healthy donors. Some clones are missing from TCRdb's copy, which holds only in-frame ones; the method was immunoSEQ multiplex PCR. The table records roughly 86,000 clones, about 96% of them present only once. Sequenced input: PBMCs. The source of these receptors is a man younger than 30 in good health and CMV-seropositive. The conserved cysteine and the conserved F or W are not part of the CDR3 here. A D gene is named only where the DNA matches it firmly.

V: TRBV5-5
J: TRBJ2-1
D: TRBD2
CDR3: ASSVPSGGGDEQF

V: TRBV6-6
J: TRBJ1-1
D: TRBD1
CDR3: ASSTLPGRGVTEAF

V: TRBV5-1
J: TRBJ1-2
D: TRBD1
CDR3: ASSLRDSYGYT

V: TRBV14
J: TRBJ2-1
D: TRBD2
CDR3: ASSQDRGDEQF

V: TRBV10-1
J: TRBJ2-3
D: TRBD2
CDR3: ASGEREGGTDTQY

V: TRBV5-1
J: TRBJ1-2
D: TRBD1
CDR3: ASSPGKGQINYGYT

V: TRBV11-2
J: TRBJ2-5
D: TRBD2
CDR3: ASSLVASGREQETQY

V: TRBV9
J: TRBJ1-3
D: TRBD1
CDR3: ASSVGQGVLGNTIY

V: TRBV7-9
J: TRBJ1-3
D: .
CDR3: ASSLVLLGGYTIY

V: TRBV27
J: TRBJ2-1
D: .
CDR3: ASSGGLEQF

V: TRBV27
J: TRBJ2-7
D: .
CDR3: ASSSNYEQY

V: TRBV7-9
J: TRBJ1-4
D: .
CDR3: ASSPGQQGREKLF

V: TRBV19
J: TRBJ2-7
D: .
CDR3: ASSIGWQGSHYEQY

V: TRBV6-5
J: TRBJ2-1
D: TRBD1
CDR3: ASRHRDREF

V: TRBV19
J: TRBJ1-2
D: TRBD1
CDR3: ASSIAGGPYGYT

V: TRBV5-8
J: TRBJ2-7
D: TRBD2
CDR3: ASSLLYSGPLSYEQY

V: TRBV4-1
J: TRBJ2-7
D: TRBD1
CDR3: ASSQPTGTGYYEQY

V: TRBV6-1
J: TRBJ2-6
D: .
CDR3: ASTHRTGGANVLT

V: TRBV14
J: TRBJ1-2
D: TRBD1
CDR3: ASSLGTGRGGYT

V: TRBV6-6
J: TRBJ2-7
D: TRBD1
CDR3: ASSYSGQGYEQY

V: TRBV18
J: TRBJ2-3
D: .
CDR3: ASSPEFFEAGDTQY

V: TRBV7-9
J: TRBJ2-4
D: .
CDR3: ASTGGPENIQY

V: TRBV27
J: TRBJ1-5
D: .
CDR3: ASRGGDSNQPQH

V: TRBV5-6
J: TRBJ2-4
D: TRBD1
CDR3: ASSLPGTGKNIQY

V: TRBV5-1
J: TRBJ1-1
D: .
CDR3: ASSLATANTEAF

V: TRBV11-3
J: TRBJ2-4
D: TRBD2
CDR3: ASSSRGRGENIQY

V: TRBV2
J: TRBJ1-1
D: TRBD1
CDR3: ASTTESGTGGPPTEAF

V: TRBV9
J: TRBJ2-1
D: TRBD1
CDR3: ASSVDYRTGLYNEQF

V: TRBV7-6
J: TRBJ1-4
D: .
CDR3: ASSLVDSVNEKLF

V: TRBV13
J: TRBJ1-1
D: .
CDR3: ASTSTSGSRTEAF

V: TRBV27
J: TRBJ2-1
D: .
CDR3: ASRSGLAQF

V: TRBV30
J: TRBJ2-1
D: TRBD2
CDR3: AWSVAGTSFSHNEQF

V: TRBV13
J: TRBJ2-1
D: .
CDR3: ASSLQVGENEQF

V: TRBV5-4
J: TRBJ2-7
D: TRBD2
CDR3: ASSLVAGGGEQY

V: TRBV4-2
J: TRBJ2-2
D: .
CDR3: ASSQDGAEMYTGELF

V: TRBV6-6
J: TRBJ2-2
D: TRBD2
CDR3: ASYWRGEGGELF

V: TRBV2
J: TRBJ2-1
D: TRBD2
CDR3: ASSVLAGGAF

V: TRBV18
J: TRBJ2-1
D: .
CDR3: ASSPVRASSNEQF

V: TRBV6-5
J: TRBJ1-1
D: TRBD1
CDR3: ASRRDSHATEAF

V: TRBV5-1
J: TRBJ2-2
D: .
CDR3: ASSLAPGANGELF

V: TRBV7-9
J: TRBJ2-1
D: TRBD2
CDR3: ASSFPERGGDNEQF

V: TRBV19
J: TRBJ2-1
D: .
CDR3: ASSRRGDYNEQF

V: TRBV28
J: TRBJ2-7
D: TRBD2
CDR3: ASSLPGLAGKYEQY

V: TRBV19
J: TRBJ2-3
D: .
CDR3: ASSPGVAETDTQY

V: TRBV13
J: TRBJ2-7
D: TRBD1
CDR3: ASSTGTGYEQY

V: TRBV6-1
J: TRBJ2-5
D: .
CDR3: ASSEAFRGETQY

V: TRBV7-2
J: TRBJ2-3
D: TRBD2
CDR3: ASSLEFGLALSTDTQY

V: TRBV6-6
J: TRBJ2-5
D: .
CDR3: ASRKKGVWETQY

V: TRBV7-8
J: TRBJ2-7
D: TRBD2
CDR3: ASSLRLAASYEQY